These T cell receptor beta chains were read from a single sample in a study of regulatory T cells in long-lasting Graves disease. TCRdb reanalysed the multiplex PCR reads using MiXCR and keeps one entry per CDR3 protein. The sample has about 520,000 distinct CDR3 sequences; more than 10% are singletons. These data also formed part of another study, on T cells in Graves' hyperthyroidism and ophthalmopathy.

Sequenced material: peripheral blood mononuclear cells (PBMCs), taken at new diagnosis, from a patient treated with antithyroid drugs. These TCRs come from a woman under 40 with Graves disease. Each CDR3 is given with its conserved first and last residue. A D gene is named only where the DNA matches it firmly. Rows may omit the clone size; those that give it use once, few, many or a size class.

d_gene: .
v_gene: TRBV4-1
abundance: .
j_gene: TRBJ1-4
CDR3aa: CASSKAGERGEKLFF
CDR3nt: TGCGCCAGCAGCAAAGCCGGGGAGAGGGGTGAAAAACTGTTTTTT

d_gene: TRBD2
v_gene: TRBV4-1
abundance: .
j_gene: TRBJ2-2
CDR3aa: CASSQGASGRFGELFF
CDR3nt: TGCGCCAGCAGCCAAGGGGCTAGCGGGAGGTTCGGGGAGCTGTTTTTT

d_gene: .
v_gene: TRBV7-3
abundance: few
j_gene: TRBJ2-2
CDR3aa: CASSLWTDGAGELFF
CDR3nt: TGTGCCAGCAGCCTATGGACTGACGGGGCCGGGGAGCTGTTTTTT

d_gene: .
v_gene: TRBV6-2/TRBV6-3
abundance: .
j_gene: TRBJ2-7
CDR3aa: CASSRAVSSYEQYF
CDR3nt: TGTGCCAGCAGCAGGGCGGTAAGCTCCTACGAGCAGTACTTC

d_gene: TRBD1
v_gene: TRBV9
abundance: many
j_gene: TRBJ1-2
CDR3aa: CASSVLGTGYGYTF
CDR3nt: TGTGCCAGCAGCGTATTGGGGACAGGGTATGGCTACACCTTC

d_gene: .
v_gene: TRBV15
abundance: many
j_gene: TRBJ1-5
CDR3aa: CATSRGWAGDQPQHF
CDR3nt: TGTGCCACCAGCAGAGGGTGGGCAGGGGATCAGCCCCAGCATTTT

d_gene: TRBD1
v_gene: TRBV2
abundance: many
j_gene: TRBJ2-3
CDR3aa: CASSAGTVRPDTQYF
CDR3nt: TGTGCCAGCAGTGCCGGGACAGTGAGGCCAGATACGCAGTATTTT

d_gene: TRBD1
v_gene: TRBV2
abundance: many
j_gene: TRBJ1-6
CDR3aa: CASSEVTGGGYSPLHF
CDR3nt: TGTGCCAGCAGTGAGGTTACAGGGGGCGGGTATTCACCCCTCCACTTT

d_gene: .
v_gene: TRBV27
abundance: many
j_gene: TRBJ1-1
CDR3aa: CASSHGSGEAFF
CDR3nt: TGTGCCAGCAGTCATGGTTCGGGGGAAGCTTTCTTT

d_gene: TRBD1
v_gene: TRBV6-2/TRBV6-3
abundance: many
j_gene: TRBJ1-1
CDR3aa: CASSYSAGGSMNTEAFF
CDR3nt: TGTGCCAGCAGTTACTCGGCAGGGGGAAGTATGAACACTGAAGCTTTCTTT

d_gene: .
v_gene: TRBV7-2
abundance: many
j_gene: TRBJ2-1
CDR3aa: CASSLLGGLRTASYNEQFF
CDR3nt: TGTGCCAGCAGCCTCTTAGGCGGTTTACGGACGGCGAGCTACAATGAGCAGTTCTTC

d_gene: .
v_gene: TRBV5-4
abundance: .
j_gene: TRBJ2-7
CDR3aa: CASSNPAGGKYEQYF
CDR3nt: TGTGCCAGCAGCAACCCGGCCGGCGGTAAGTACGAGCAGTACTTC

d_gene: TRBD1
v_gene: TRBV28
abundance: many
j_gene: TRBJ2-5
CDR3aa: CASSPYRGETQYF
CDR3nt: TGTGCCAGCAGTCCCTACAGGGGGGAGACCCAGTACTTC

d_gene: .
v_gene: TRBV12-3/TRBV12-4
abundance: many
j_gene: TRBJ1-5
CDR3aa: CASSVTGGAGNQPQHF
CDR3nt: TGTGCCAGCAGTGTGACCGGGGGGGCGGGCAATCAGCCCCAGCATTTT

d_gene: TRBD1
v_gene: TRBV10-3
abundance: many
j_gene: TRBJ2-5
CDR3aa: CAISPRTGKETQYF
CDR3nt: TGTGCCATCAGCCCTCGGACAGGGAAGGAGACCCAGTACTTC

d_gene: TRBD2
v_gene: TRBV3-1
abundance: many
j_gene: TRBJ2-7
CDR3aa: CASSQDLGTSGSGQYF
CDR3nt: TGTGCCAGCAGCCAAGATCTCGGGACTAGCGGGAGCGGGCAGTACTTC

d_gene: .
v_gene: TRBV7-3
abundance: many
j_gene: TRBJ2-7
CDR3aa: CASSLNGGRFYEQYF
CDR3nt: TGTGCCAGCAGCTTGAACGGAGGGCGGTTCTACGAGCAGTACTTC

d_gene: .
v_gene: TRBV7-2
abundance: .
j_gene: TRBJ2-4
CDR3aa: CASSSQDRLAKNIQYF
CDR3nt: TGTGCCAGCAGCTCACAGGACCGGCTAGCCAAAAACATTCAGTACTTC

d_gene: .
v_gene: TRBV11-2
abundance: .
j_gene: TRBJ2-1
CDR3aa: CASSNLTEWPLNEQFF
CDR3nt: TGTGCCAGCAGCAACCTTACTGAGTGGCCCTTAAATGAGCAGTTCTTC

d_gene: TRBD1
v_gene: TRBV6-1
abundance: many
j_gene: TRBJ2-2
CDR3aa: CASTDGQGSSGELFF
CDR3nt: TGTGCCAGCACCGACGGACAGGGTTCATCCGGGGAGCTGTTTTTT

d_gene: .
v_gene: TRBV6-1
abundance: many
j_gene: TRBJ1-5
CDR3aa: CASSDRGHNQPQHF
CDR3nt: TGTGCCAGCAGTGACAGGGGCCATAATCAGCCCCAGCATTTT

d_gene: .
v_gene: TRBV19
abundance: many
j_gene: TRBJ2-2
CDR3aa: CASGLEGRDTGELFF
CDR3nt: TGTGCCAGTGGTCTGGAGGGCAGGGACACCGGGGAGCTGTTTTTT

d_gene: TRBD1
v_gene: TRBV7-8
abundance: .
j_gene: TRBJ2-7
CDR3aa: CASSRNDVPGQTYEQYF
CDR3nt: TGTGCCAGCAGTCGCAATGACGTACCGGGACAGACCTACGAGCAGTACTTC

d_gene: .
v_gene: TRBV2
abundance: many
j_gene: TRBJ1-3
CDR3aa: CASSDRTAGNTIYF
CDR3nt: TGTGCCAGCAGCGACCGGACAGCTGGAAACACCATATATTTT

d_gene: .
v_gene: TRBV6-1
abundance: many
j_gene: TRBJ2-1
CDR3aa: CASSPVAVSYNEQFF
CDR3nt: TGTGCCAGCAGCCCCGTGGCGGTCTCCTACAATGAGCAGTTCTTC

d_gene: .
v_gene: TRBV25-1
abundance: many
j_gene: TRBJ2-1
CDR3aa: CASSESGVAIYNEQFF
CDR3nt: TGTGCCAGCAGTGAATCTGGGGTAGCCATCTACAATGAGCAGTTCTTC

d_gene: TRBD1
v_gene: TRBV4-1
abundance: few
j_gene: TRBJ2-1
CDR3aa: CASSQGWDRGNEQFF
CDR3nt: TGCGCCAGCAGCCAAGGGTGGGACAGGGGTAATGAGCAGTTCTTC

d_gene: TRBD1
v_gene: TRBV20-1
abundance: many
j_gene: TRBJ1-1
CDR3aa: CSARVPGQGFEFWNTEAFF
CDR3nt: TGCAGTGCTAGAGTCCCGGGACAGGGGTTTGAATTTTGGAACACTGAAGCTTTCTTT

d_gene: .
v_gene: TRBV7-3
abundance: few
j_gene: TRBJ1-1
CDR3aa: CASRLDGVRSEAFF
CDR3nt: TGTGCCAGCAGATTAGACGGGGTTCGCTCTGAAGCTTTCTTT

d_gene: .
v_gene: TRBV18
abundance: many
j_gene: TRBJ1-1
CDR3aa: CASSPPSGEAFF
CDR3nt: TGTGCCAGCTCACCACCCTCCGGTGAAGCTTTCTTT

d_gene: .
v_gene: TRBV6-2/TRBV6-3
abundance: .
j_gene: TRBJ2-1
CDR3aa: CASLGGLYNEQFF
CDR3nt: TGTGCCAGTCTCGGGGGACTTTACAATGAGCAGTTCTTC

d_gene: .
v_gene: TRBV29-1
abundance: many
j_gene: TRBJ2-5
CDR3aa: CSVLPAKAGLGTQYF
CDR3nt: TGCAGCGTTCTTCCAGCCAAGGCAGGGTTGGGGACCCAGTACTTC